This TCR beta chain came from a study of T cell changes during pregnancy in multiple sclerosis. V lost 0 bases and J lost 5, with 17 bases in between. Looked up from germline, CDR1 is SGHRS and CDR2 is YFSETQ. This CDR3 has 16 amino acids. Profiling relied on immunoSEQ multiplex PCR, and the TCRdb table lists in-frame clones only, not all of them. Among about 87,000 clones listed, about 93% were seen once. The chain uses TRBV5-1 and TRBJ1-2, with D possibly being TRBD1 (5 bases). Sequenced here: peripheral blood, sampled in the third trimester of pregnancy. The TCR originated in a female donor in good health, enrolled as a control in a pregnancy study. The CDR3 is CASSLGGGTSGYGYTF. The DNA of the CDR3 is TGCGCCAGCAGCTTGGGAGGAGGGACCTCTGGGTATGGCTACACCTTC.